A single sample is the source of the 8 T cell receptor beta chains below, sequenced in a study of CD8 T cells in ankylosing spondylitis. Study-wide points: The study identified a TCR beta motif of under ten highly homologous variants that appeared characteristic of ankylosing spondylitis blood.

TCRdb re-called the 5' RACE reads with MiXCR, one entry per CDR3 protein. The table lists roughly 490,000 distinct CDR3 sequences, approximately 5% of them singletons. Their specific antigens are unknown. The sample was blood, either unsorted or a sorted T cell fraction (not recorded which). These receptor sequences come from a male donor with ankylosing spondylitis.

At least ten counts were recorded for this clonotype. CDR3 DNA: TGTGCCAGCAGCTTAGGGGGGTCTAGGGTTTTCAATGAGCAGTTCTTC. Its translation: CASSLGGSRVFNEQFF. The chain recombines TRBV11-2 with TRBJ2-1; D may match TRBD1 or TRBD2 (5 bases each). CDR1 is SGHAT and CDR2 is FQNNGV in the germline V gene. The CDR3 contains 16 residues. V lost 1 base to trimming and J lost 6 bases, with 16 bases between them.

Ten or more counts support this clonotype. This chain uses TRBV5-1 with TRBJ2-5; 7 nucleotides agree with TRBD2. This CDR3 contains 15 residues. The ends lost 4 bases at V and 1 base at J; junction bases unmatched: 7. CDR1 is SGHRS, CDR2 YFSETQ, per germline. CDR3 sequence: CASSEVSGRQETQYF. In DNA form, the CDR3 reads TGCGCCAGCAGCGAAGTTAGCGGGCGCCAAGAGACCCAGTACTTC.

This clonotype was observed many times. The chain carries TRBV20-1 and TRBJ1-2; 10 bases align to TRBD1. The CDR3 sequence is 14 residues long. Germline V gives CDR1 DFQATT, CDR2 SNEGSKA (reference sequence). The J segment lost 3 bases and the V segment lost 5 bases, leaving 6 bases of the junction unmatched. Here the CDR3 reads CSASGTGVYYGYTF. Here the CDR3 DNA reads TGCAGTGCTTCCGGGACAGGGGTGTACTATGGCTACACCTTC.

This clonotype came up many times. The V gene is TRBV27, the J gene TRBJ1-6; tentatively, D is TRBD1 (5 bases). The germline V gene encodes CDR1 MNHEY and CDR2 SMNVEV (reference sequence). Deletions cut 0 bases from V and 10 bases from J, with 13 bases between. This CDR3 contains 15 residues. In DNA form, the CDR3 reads TGTGCCAGCAGTTTATCAAGGGGAATCAACTCACCCCTCCACTTT. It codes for CASSLSRGINSPLHF.

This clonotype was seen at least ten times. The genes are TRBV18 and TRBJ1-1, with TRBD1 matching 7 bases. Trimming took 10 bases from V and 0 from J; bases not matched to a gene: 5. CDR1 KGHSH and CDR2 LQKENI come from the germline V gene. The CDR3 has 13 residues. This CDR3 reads CATLGQLNTEAFF. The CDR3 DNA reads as TGTGCCACCCTGGGACAGTTGAACACTGAAGCTTTCTTT. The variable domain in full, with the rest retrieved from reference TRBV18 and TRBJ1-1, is NAGVMQNPRHLVRRRGQEARLRCSPMKGHSHVYWYRQLPEEGLKFMVYLQKENIIDESGMPKERFSAEFPKEGPSILRIQQVVRGDSAAYFCATLGQLNTEAFFGQGTRLTVV.

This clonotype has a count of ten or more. This CDR3 reads CSARRYTQGTDTQYF. CDR3 bases: TGCAGTGCTAGGCGGTACACCCAAGGCACAGATACGCAGTATTTT. The V call is TRBV20-1, the J call TRBJ2-3; D gene uncertain. Germline CDR1 DFQATT, CDR2 SNEGSKA (reference sequence). This CDR3 region has 15 residues. Trimming cost V 3 bases and J 1 base, with 14 bases left between them.

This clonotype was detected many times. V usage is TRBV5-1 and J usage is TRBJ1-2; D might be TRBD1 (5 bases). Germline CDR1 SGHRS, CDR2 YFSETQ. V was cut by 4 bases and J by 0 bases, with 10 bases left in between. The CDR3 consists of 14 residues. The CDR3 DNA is TGCGCCAGCAGCACGACCAGGGCTAACTATGGCTACACCTTC. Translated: CASSTTRANYGYTF.

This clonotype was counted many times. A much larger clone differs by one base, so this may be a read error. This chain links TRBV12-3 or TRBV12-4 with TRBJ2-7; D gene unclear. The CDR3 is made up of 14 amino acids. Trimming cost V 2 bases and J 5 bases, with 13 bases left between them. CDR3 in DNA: TGTGCCAGCAGTTTACCCAGGTCCCCCCACGAGCAGTACTTC. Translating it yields CASSLPRSPHEQYF.